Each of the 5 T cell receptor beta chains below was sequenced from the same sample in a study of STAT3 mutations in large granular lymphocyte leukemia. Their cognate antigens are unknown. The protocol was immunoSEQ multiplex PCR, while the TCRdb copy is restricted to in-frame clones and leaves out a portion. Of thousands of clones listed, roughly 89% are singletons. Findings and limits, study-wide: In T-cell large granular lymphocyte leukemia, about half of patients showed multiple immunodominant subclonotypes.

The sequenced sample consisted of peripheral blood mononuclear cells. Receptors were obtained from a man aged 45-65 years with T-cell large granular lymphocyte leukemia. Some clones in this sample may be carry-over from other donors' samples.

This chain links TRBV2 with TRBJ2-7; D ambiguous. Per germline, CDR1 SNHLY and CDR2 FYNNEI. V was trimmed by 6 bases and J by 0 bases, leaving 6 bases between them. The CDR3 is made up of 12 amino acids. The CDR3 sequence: CASRSSSYEQYF. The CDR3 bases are TGTGCCAGCAGGTCGAGCTCCTACGAGCAGTACTTC.

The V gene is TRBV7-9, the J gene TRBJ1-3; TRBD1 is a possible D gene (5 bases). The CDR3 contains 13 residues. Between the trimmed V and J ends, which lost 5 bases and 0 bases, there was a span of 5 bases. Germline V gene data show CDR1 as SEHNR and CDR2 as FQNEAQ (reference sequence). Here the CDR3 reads CASSDSSGNTIYF. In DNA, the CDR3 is TGTGCCAGCAGCGACAGCTCTGGAAACACCATATATTTT.

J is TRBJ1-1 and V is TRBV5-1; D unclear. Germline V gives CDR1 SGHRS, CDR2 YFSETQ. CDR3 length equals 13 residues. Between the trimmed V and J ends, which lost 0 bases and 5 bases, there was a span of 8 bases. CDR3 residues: CASSLEGRTEAFF. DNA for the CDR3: TGCGCCAGCAGCTTGGAGGGCAGGACTGAAGCTTTCTTT. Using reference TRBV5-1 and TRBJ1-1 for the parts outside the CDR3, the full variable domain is KAGVTQTPRYLIKTRGQQVTLSCSPISGHRSVSWYQQTPGQGLQFLFEYFSETQRNKGNFPGRFSGRQFSNSRSEMNVSTLELGDSALYLCASSLEGRTEAFFGQGTRLTVV.

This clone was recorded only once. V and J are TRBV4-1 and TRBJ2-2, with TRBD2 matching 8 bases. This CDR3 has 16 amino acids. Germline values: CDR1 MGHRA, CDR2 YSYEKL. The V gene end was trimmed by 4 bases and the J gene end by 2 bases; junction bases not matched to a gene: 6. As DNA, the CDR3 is TGCGCCAGCAGCCGTCAGACTAGCGCCAACACCGGGGAGCTGTTTTTT. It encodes CASSRQTSANTGELFF.

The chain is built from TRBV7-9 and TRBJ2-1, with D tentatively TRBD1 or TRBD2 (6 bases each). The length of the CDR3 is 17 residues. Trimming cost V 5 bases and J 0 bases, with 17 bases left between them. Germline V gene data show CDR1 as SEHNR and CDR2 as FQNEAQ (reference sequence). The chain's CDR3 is CASSRSLGGDSYNEQFF. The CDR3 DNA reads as TGTGCCAGCAGCCGTTCTCTCGGGGGCGACTCCTACAATGAGCAGTTCTTC.